These 8 T cell receptor beta chains were sequenced from one sample in a study of T cells in Graves' hyperthyroidism and ophthalmopathy. Amplification of TCR beta CDR3 regions used RNA as the template. First-round RT-PCR targeting the TCR CDR3 was performed with the HTBI primer set. TCRdb re-called the multiplex PCR reads through MiXCR, storing one row per CDR3 protein. The profile shows around 560,000 distinct CDR3 sequences, 16% of them singletons. Material for sequencing was blood. These receptors were collected from a woman aged 18 to 35 with Graves' hyperthyroidism.

This clonotype occurred a few times. The genes are TRBV2 and TRBJ1-4; 7 nucleotides match TRBD1. V lost 8 bases and J lost 4; bases outside the gene matches: 4. The CDR3 contains 13 residues. The germline CDR1 and CDR2 sequences are SNHLY and FYNNEI. This CDR3 reads CASSTGLNEKLFF. The CDR3 nucleotides are TGTGCCAGCTCGACAGGGCTTAATGAAAAACTGTTTTTT.

The CDR3, as DNA: TGTGCCAGTAGGGGACAGGGTTACTACAATGAGCAGTTCTTC. Protein sequence: CASRGQGYYNEQFF. This chain joins TRBV19 and TRBJ2-1, with 9 positions matching TRBD1. CDR1 LNHDA and CDR2 SQIVND come from the germline V gene (reference sequence). The CDR3 runs to 14 residues. Losses at the gene ends were 6 bases for V and 3 bases for J; bases not matched to a gene: 3.

The V and J genes are TRBV6-1 and TRBJ2-1; the match to TRBD1 covers 8 bases. The V and J ends lost 7 bases and 5 bases, in that order; junction bases with no gene match: 1. CDR3 length: 12 residues. CDR1 and CDR2 from the germline V gene are MNHNS and SASEGT. CDR3 sequence reads: CASKQGDNEQFF. DNA of the CDR3: TGTGCCAGCAAACAGGGGGACAATGAGCAGTTCTTC.

V gene TRBV10-3 combines with J gene TRBJ1-3; no reliable D call. From germline, CDR1 is ENHRY and CDR2 SYGVKD. CDR3 size: 13 residues. V was cut by 0 bases and J by 4 bases, with 4 bases left in between. The CDR3 protein is CAISESAGNTIYF. The DNA for the CDR3 is TGTGCCATCAGTGAGTCCGCGGGAAACACCATATATTTT.

This clonotype has a count of ten or more. The chain couples TRBV4-1 to TRBJ1-5, with D unclear. CDR1 and CDR2 (germline): MGHRA, YSYEKL. V gave up 5 bases and J gave up 0 bases, with 14 bases separating them. CDR3 length: 16 residues. The CDR3 DNA sequence: TGCGCCAGCAGCGCCCCCGGAGCAAGTAGCAATCAGCCCCAGCATTTT. Amino acids: CASSAPGASSNQPQHF.

This clonotype was recorded only once. V and J are TRBV5-1 and TRBJ1-5; 9 nucleotides align to TRBD1. J gave up 7 bases and V 4 bases, and 9 bases lay outside the gene matches. CDR3 size: 15 residues. CDR1 is SGHRS, CDR2 YFSETQ, per germline. For the CDR3, the DNA is TGCGCCAGCAGCCCGGGGACAGGGATGGAGCAGCCCCAGCATTTT. Translation: CASSPGTGMEQPQHF.

The chain recombines TRBV7-2 with TRBJ2-3; D unresolved. The CDR3 length is 17 residues. From germline, CDR1 is SGHTA and CDR2 FQGNSA. Trimming took off 1 base at V and 5 bases at J, with 19 bases between the two ends. The CDR3 is CASSLGFKWSSIDTQYF. CDR3 DNA: TGTGCCAGCAGCTTAGGGTTCAAGTGGAGTTCGATAGATACGCAGTATTTT.

This clonotype was seen only a few times. The genes are TRBV9 and TRBJ2-6, with D maybe TRBD2 (5 bases). CDR1 and CDR2 from the germline V gene are SGDLS and YYNGEE. This CDR3 region has 14 residues. Trimming removed 4 bases from V and 13 bases from J, with 18 bases in between. In nucleotides, the CDR3 is TGTGCCAGCAGCTCGCGAGGAGCGGCTAGGGTCCTGACTTTC. Translating gives CASSSRGAARVLTF.